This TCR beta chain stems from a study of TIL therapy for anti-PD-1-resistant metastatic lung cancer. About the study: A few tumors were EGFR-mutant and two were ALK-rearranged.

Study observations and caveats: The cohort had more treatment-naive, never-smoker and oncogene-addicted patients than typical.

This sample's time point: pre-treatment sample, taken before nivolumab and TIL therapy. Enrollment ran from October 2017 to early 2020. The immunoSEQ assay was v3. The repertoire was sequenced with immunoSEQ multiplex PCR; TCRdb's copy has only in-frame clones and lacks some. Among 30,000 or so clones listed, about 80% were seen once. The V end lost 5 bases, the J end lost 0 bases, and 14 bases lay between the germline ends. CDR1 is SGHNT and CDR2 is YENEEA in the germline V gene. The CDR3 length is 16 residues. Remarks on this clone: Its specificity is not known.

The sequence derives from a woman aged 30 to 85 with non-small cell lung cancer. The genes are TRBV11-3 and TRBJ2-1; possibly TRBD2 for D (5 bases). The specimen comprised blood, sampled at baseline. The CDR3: CASSPYLGSSYNEQFF. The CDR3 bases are TGTGCCAGCAGCCCCTACCTAGGGAGCTCCTACAATGAGCAGTTCTTC.